This T cell receptor beta chain derives from a study of cytomegalovirus exposure and HLA in healthy donors. General study results and limits: With high specificity and sensitivity, the classifier reportedly diagnosed cytomegalovirus status. As a later analysis revealed, most CMV-associated TCR beta chains appeared HLA-restricted.

CDR1 is ENHRY, CDR2 SYGVKD, per germline. Unmatched junction bases numbered 10, after V lost 7 bases and J lost 5 bases. The CDR3 extends over 15 amino acids. In its sample, this clone was seen a few times. The antigen is unknown. Vbeta (60) and Jbeta (13) primers were used in the PCR. The assay was immunoSEQ multiplex PCR, and TCRdb's table has in-frame clones only and misses some. The sample shows some 79,000 clones, around three fifths of them seen only once. The sequence was obtained from a woman aged 40 to 50 in good health and CMV-seropositive. Sequenced sample: PBMCs. The chain couples TRBV10-3 to TRBJ1-1; TRBD1 matches at 10 bases. CDR3 residues: CAINSGTGAGTEAFF. The DNA for the CDR3 is TGTGCCATCAACTCCGGGACAGGGGCGGGAACTGAAGCTTTCTTT.